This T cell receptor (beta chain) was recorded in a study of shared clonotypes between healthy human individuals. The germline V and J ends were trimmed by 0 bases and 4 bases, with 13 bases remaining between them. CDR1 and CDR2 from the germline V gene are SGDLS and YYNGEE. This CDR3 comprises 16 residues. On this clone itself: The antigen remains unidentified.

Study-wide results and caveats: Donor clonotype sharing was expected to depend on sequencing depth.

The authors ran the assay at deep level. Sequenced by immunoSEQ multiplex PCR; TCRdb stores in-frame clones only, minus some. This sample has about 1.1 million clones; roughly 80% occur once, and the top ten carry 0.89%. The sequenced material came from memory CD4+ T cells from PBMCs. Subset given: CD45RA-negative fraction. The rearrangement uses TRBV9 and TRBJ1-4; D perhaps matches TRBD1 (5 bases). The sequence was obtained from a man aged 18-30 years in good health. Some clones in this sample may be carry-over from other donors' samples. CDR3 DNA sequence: TGTGCCAGCAGCGTAGCTGGGGGTCTGGGTAATGAAAAACTGTTTTTT. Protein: CASSVAGGLGNEKLFF. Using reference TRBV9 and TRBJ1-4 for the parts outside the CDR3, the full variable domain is DSGVTQTPKHLITATGQRVTLRCSPRSGDLSVYWYQQSLDQGLQFLIQYYNGEERAKGNILERFSAQQFPDLHSELNLSSLELGDSALYFCASSVAGGLGNEKLFFGSGTQLSVL.